This T cell receptor beta chain was sequenced during a study of regulatory T cells in long-lasting Graves disease (dated by TCRdb to the early 2020s). Context from the whole study: Newly diagnosed Graves' disease patients had taken antithyroid drugs for less than 3 months. A total of some 33 samples were covered by TCR sequencing, comprising roughly 13 persistent and roughly 20 newly diagnosed Graves' disease patients. This study used TCR sequencing and RNA sequencing of peripheral blood to compare persistent Graves' disease patients against newly diagnosed Graves' disease patients. The study took place in China and was registered as a clinical trial.

The CDR3 contains 17 residues, cysteine and phenylalanine counted. The sequence is cut down to CDR3 DNA, 51 bases in frame from base 1. Trimming accounts for 1 base at V and 6 bases at J, while the number of junction bases matched to no gene is 13. The germline V gene encodes CDR1 DFQATT and CDR2 SNEGSKA (reference sequence). Results and caveats for the whole study, not just this receptor: As a limitation, the authors acknowledged that the small sample size may reduce accuracy. Sequencing and analysis were limited to the TCR beta chain. Preferential use of TRBV28, TRBJ1-2 and TRBJ2-5 was observed in persistent disease, whereas TRBV20-1 and TRBJ2-1 were favored in newly diagnosed disease. The study examined only peripheral blood because the primary lesion, thyroid tissue, could not be accessed. A larger number of public clonotypes was shared among persistent patients (around 2,700) than among newly diagnosed patients (roughly 1,000). Lower TCR Shannon entropy and fewer highly expanded clones were observed in persistent Graves' disease patients than in newly diagnosed patients, which suggested clonal expansion.

The meaning of the sample's time point label: newly diagnosed GD, antithyroid drugs for less than 3 months. RNA was extracted from PBMCs in TRIzol for both TCR sequencing and RNA sequencing. The diagnosis of Graves' disease followed American Thyroid Association guidelines. Recruitment of patients was carried out at an endocrinology department in Xi'an, China. Each patient gave 8.5 to 9.5 milliliters of peripheral blood, collected in an EDTA anticoagulant tube. Ficoll Paque Plus density gradient separation was used to isolate PBMCs, and no further T cell sorting was performed. An Agilent 2100 Bioanalyzer and agarose gel were used to assess RNA quality, and a NanoDrop 2000 was used to measure RNA concentration. Receptor amplification or capture employed multiplex PCR. This sample was sequenced with an Illumina HiSeq 4000. TCR beta libraries were built with iRepertoire HTBI primers and Arm-PCR amplification of CDR3 regions. Before sequencing, the PCR products underwent gel purification. Per the authors' processing: Gene usage analysis of CDR3 amino acid clonotypes relied on the roughly 60 TRBV and 14 TRBJ segments identified across samples. Filtered high-quality paired reads were merged into contigs using COPE and FqMerger. BLAST was used to align contigs to IMGT TRBV, TRBD and TRBJ reference genes, with CDR3 defined following IMGT. Any clonotype with a frequency above 0.1% was counted as a highly expanded clone. Shannon entropy served as the measure of repertoire diversity, while the Gini coefficient captured V-J evenness. A clonotype was considered public if more than one individual shared it. Through fastp at Q25 and MiXCR, TCRdb rebuilt clones from the public reads, retaining in-frame beta chains. CDR3 protein sequences are deduplicated, and each keeps its most common genes and DNA. What appears here as the V and J calls and clone size reflects TCRdb's work, not the paper's. The sample records about 560,000 distinct CDR3 sequences, 16% of which are singletons. The ten largest clonotypes hold about 12% of the sample.

Turning to this clonotype: What antigen it recognizes has not been identified. No much larger clone exists at a distance of one base, and base qualities are not known.

The sample was also linked to a second study, of T cells in Graves' hyperthyroidism and ophthalmopathy. The second source states: Stable Graves' hyperthyroidism was defined as the absence of progression to ophthalmopathy over 18 months of follow-up. Hyperthyroidism patients were aged 18 to 65 years and newly diagnosed, with disease duration of less than 2 months. The study excluded patients with uncontrolled infections, other autoimmune diseases, pregnancy or lactation. Diagnoses were established on the basis of clinical symptoms, serum thyroxine and TRAb, thyroid ultrasound, and orbital computed tomography. A first-round RT-PCR of the TCR CDR3 used the HTBI primer set with the Qiagen OneStep RT-PCR kit. Most expanded thyroid clonotypes (frequency above 0.001) were also found in blood, which suggests that blood repertoires may mirror thyroid immune responses. A model built on a 13 V-J signature distinguished ophthalmopathy from stable hyperthyroidism, reaching around 90% sensitivity and around 82% specificity in cross-validation and 80%/75% in testing. In validation, progression to ophthalmopathy was predicted by the model with 65% to 71% sensitivity and about 72% specificity, a median of approximately 7.1 months before onset. TCR V-J signatures able to tell the groups apart were searched for in a discovery cohort of around 95 patients, of whom around 42 had Graves' ophthalmopathy and about 60 had stable Graves' hyperthyroidism. Prospective prediction of ophthalmopathy was tested in an independent validation cohort consisting of 18 to 20 hyperthyroidism patients and some 15 patients who later progressed to ophthalmopathy. The roughly 100 discovery patients were randomly split 7:3 into training and test sets. In addition, the study compared T-cell repertoires in thyroid tissue and in blood from six Graves' hyperthyroidism patients. Once sampling was done, hyperthyroidism patients were given methimazole at a starting dose of 30 mg daily, whereas ophthalmopathy patients were given high-dose intravenous methylprednisolone. The libraries were constructed in a second round of multiplex PCR and then size-selected and purified. Sequencing of the libraries was done on an Illumina HiSeq2000 using paired-end 100 bp reads. SOAPnuke was used to process the raw data, throwing out any read that contained adapters or uncalled bases, had a mean Phred below 15, or lacked an exact constant-primer or identifier match. COPE v1.2.5 was used to merge high-quality paired reads, and clonotypes were defined as unique nucleotide sequences. MiTCR v1.1 was used to align clonotypes to the IMGT TRBV, TRBD and TRBJ reference segments. The analysis included only V-J combinations with a frequency above 0.0001, which together covered 99.2% of the repertoires. The TCS score was defined as the ratio of F50 (clonal expansion) to E x V (chaos), calculated using BLOSUM62-based TCRdist between CDR3 peptides within each V-J. Welch's t-statistics and random forest reduced 500 to 550 V-J features to around 14, which were used in a naive Bayes classifier (R e1071). No statistical method was used to set the sample size in advance, and investigators knew the group allocation. The paper describes TCR Vbeta CDR3 sequencing of 135 peripheral blood samples, made up of 43 ophthalmopathy patients, roughly 80 hyperthyroidism patients and 17 progressor patients.

The rearranged segments are TRBV20-1 and TRBJ2-3, with TRBD2 identical over 10 junction bases. The specimen comprised peripheral blood mononuclear cells (PBMCs), sampled at new diagnosis, from a patient treated with antithyroid drugs. This receptor was obtained from a man younger than 35 with Graves disease. Donor details come from another sample of the same person, matched by shared clones. The base sequence is TGCAGTGCTAGAGGAGGTTCTAGCGGGAGTGCCGGGGATACGCAGTATTTT. Protein translation: CSARGGSSGSAGDTQYF.